This T cell receptor (beta chain) was identified in a study of shared clonotypes between healthy human individuals. All donors were healthy HIV-negative adults lacking recent acute infections or vaccinations. There are 19 residues in the CDR3. The junction had 5 bases not matched to a gene; V was cut back by 0 bases and J by 0 bases. Germline values: CDR1 ENHRY, CDR2 SYGVKD. Genomic DNA from each subset was divided evenly over several immunoSEQ plates. With ten immunoSEQ deep assay plates, unsorted PBMC DNA underwent sequencing. Libraries were prepared by immunoSEQ multiplex PCR; TCRdb keeps only in-frame clonotypes and omits some of them. This table has about 480,000 clones, about four fifths appearing once.

The sample taken for sequencing was PBMCs. This sequence was found in a woman aged 40 to 50 in good health. Some clones in this sample may be carry-over from other donors' samples. The chain combines TRBV10-3 with TRBJ2-2; 12 nucleotides match TRBD2. The CDR3 loop reads CAISESLLAGGPNTGELFF. The CDR3 region has the DNA TGTGCCATCAGTGAGTCGTTACTAGCGGGAGGACCGAACACCGGGGAGCTGTTTTTT.